This T cell receptor (beta chain) is from a study of Ad26.COV2.S vaccination and SARS-CoV-2 variants. Treatment defined: some 20 received Ad26.COV2.S at low or high dose, single or two shots; roughly five received placebo; per-sample allocation not given. Sampling occurred on day 63 after the first vaccine or placebo injection. Some clones are missing from TCRdb's copy, which holds only in-frame ones; the method was immunoSEQ multiplex PCR. The sample contains roughly 380,000 clones, approximately 88% of which appear only once. This specimen was peripheral blood, taken in a trial of Ad26.COV2.S vaccine versus placebo. The TCR sequence derives from a person between 18 and 60 years old who received the Ad26.COV2.S COVID-19 vaccine or a placebo.

CDR3 nucleotide sequence: TGTGCCAGCAGCTTAGGAGGGGGCCGGGCAGATACGCAGTATTTT. Translation gives CASSLGGGRADTQYF. The rearrangement uses TRBV7-9 and TRBJ2-3; 7 bases are a match to TRBD1. CDR3 length equals 15 residues. The V segment lost 1 base and the J segment 4 bases; nucleotides outside the gene matches: 5. Germline V lookup: CDR1 SEHNR, CDR2 FQNEAQ (reference sequence).